A single TCR beta chain is shown here with its context. Its specificity is not known. As every portion of the isolated RNA was reverse transcribed, the sequencing read expressed TCRB transcripts. Profiling relied on immunoSEQ multiplex PCR, and the TCRdb table lists in-frame clones only, not all of them. The repertoire consists of hundreds of thousands of clones, with around 15% occurring once and the leading ten covering 0.022%. Purities over 95% were achieved in all sorted populations. This sample is drawn from a study of beta chain features in type 1 diabetes. Study-wide results and limits: Among patients, naive, central memory and Treg TCRB repertoires appeared more similar than among healthy donors. Among type 1 diabetes patients, VDJ junctions had fewer insertions and more deletions. Shortening of TCRB CDR3s, moderate but significant, appeared in all four CD4+ subsets of Type 1 diabetes patients. Researchers could not determine here whether HLA type influences TCRB rearrangement.

The V gene's germline CDR1 is SQVTM and CDR2 ANQGSEA. The CDR3 has 14 residues. The ends were cut back, 0 bases at V and 2 bases at J, with 11 bases in the middle. The clonotype originates from a man between 18 and 35 years old with type 1 diabetes. Sample: naive CD4+ T cells from blood. This chain connects TRBV29-1 to TRBJ2-7, with D perhaps matching TRBD2 (5 bases). The CDR3 DNA follows: TGCAGCGTTGAAGATCAGGACTTAACCTACGAGCAGTACTTC. Protein sequence: CSVEDQDLTYEQYF.